The rows below give T cell receptor beta chains drawn from one sample of a study of graft-versus-host responses after intestinal transplantation. Libraries were prepared by immunoSEQ multiplex PCR; TCRdb keeps only in-frame clonotypes and omits some of them. This sample has about 93,000 clones, with approximately 92% found just once. No cognate antigen is known for these TCRs. The specimen comprised unstimulated CD8+ T cells sorted from spleen or lymph node cells, sampled before intestinal transplant. The receptors derive from a human donor who received an intestinal transplant. Both conserved end residues are part of each CDR3. Each record gives: D gene, V gene, CDR3 length, J gene, clone size, CDR3 protein, CDR3 DNA. A D gene is named only where the DNA matches it firmly. The size field is filled for only some rows; it gives once, few, many or a size class.

d_call: -
v_call: TRBV4-2
cdr3_length: 11
j_call: TRBJ2-1
clone_size: -
cdr3_aa: CASRRYNEQFF
cdr3_nt: TGTGCCAGCAGGAGATACAATGAGCAGTTCTTC

d_call: TRBD2
v_call: TRBV6-5
cdr3_length: 15
j_call: TRBJ2-7
clone_size: -
cdr3_aa: CASSAGTSGRDEQYF
cdr3_nt: TGTGCCAGCAGCGCCGGGACTAGCGGGAGGGATGAGCAGTACTTC

d_call: TRBD2
v_call: TRBV7-9
cdr3_length: 16
j_call: TRBJ2-1
clone_size: once
cdr3_aa: CASSYETSFRYNEQFF
cdr3_nt: TGTGCCAGCAGCTATGAGACTAGCTTTCGCTACAATGAGCAGTTCTTC

d_call: TRBD1
v_call: TRBV7-9
cdr3_length: 14
j_call: TRBJ1-2
clone_size: -
cdr3_aa: CASSSTGEVYGYTF
cdr3_nt: TGTGCCAGCAGCTCGACAGGGGAGGTCTATGGCTACACCTTC

d_call: TRBD1
v_call: TRBV7-8
cdr3_length: 18
j_call: TRBJ2-5
clone_size: -
cdr3_aa: CASSFIWEQGVEVETQYF
cdr3_nt: TGTGCCAGCAGCTTCATTTGGGAACAGGGGGTGGAGGTTGAGACCCAGTACTTC

d_call: -
v_call: TRBV11-3
cdr3_length: 13
j_call: TRBJ2-5
clone_size: -
cdr3_aa: CASSPEPVETQYF
cdr3_nt: TGTGCCAGCAGCCCTGAGCCCGTAGAGACCCAGTACTTC

d_call: TRBD2
v_call: TRBV2
cdr3_length: 15
j_call: TRBJ2-1
clone_size: -
cdr3_aa: CASSAAGGLYNEQFF
cdr3_nt: TGTGCCAGCTCCGCAGCGGGGGGCCTCTACAATGAGCAGTTCTTC

d_call: TRBD1
v_call: TRBV5-4
cdr3_length: 14
j_call: TRBJ2-7
clone_size: -
cdr3_aa: CASSAGQGGYEQYF
cdr3_nt: TGTGCCAGCAGCGCAGGACAGGGAGGCTACGAGCAGTACTTC

d_call: -
v_call: TRBV25-1
cdr3_length: 13
j_call: TRBJ2-3
clone_size: -
cdr3_aa: CASSDSLTDTQYF
cdr3_nt: TGTGCCAGCAGTGACTCGCTAACAGATACGCAGTATTTT

d_call: TRBD1
v_call: TRBV4-1
cdr3_length: 15
j_call: TRBJ1-2
clone_size: -
cdr3_aa: CASSLRTGEDYGYTF
cdr3_nt: TGCGCCAGCAGCCTCCGGACAGGGGAGGACTATGGCTACACCTTC

d_call: -
v_call: TRBV6-1
cdr3_length: 13
j_call: TRBJ1-2
clone_size: once
cdr3_aa: CASSEREIDGYTF
cdr3_nt: TGTGCCAGCAGTGAGAGGGAAATTGATGGCTACACCTTC

d_call: -
v_call: TRBV19
cdr3_length: 13
j_call: TRBJ2-7
clone_size: -
cdr3_aa: CASSMQVTYEQYF
cdr3_nt: TGTGCCAGTAGTATGCAGGTTACCTACGAGCAGTACTTC

d_call: TRBD2
v_call: TRBV9
cdr3_length: 14
j_call: TRBJ2-5
clone_size: -
cdr3_aa: CASSGTSEVETQYF
cdr3_nt: TGTGCCAGCAGCGGGACTAGCGAGGTAGAGACCCAGTACTTC

d_call: -
v_call: TRBV27
cdr3_length: 13
j_call: TRBJ1-1
clone_size: once
cdr3_aa: CASSLGGNTEAFF
cdr3_nt: TGTGCCAGCAGTTTAGGAGGGAACACTGAAGCTTTCTTT

d_call: TRBD1
v_call: TRBV5-1
cdr3_length: 16
j_call: TRBJ2-5
clone_size: -
cdr3_aa: CASSLFVRGRQETQYF
cdr3_nt: TGCGCCAGCAGCTTGTTTGTCAGGGGGCGACAAGAGACCCAGTACTTC

d_call: -
v_call: TRBV5-6
cdr3_length: 16
j_call: TRBJ2-1
clone_size: -
cdr3_aa: CASSSVSGGPYNEQFF
cdr3_nt: TGTGCCAGCAGCTCCGTTTCGGGGGGCCCTTACAATGAGCAGTTCTTC

d_call: TRBD1
v_call: TRBV5-6
cdr3_length: 16
j_call: TRBJ2-7
clone_size: -
cdr3_aa: CASSSEDRGHPYEQYF
cdr3_nt: TGTGCCAGCAGCTCAGAGGACAGGGGGCACCCCTACGAGCAGTACTTC

d_call: -
v_call: TRBV6-1
cdr3_length: 16
j_call: TRBJ2-7
clone_size: -
cdr3_aa: CASSESPMRGYYEQYF
cdr3_nt: TGTGCCAGCAGTGAAAGTCCAATGCGGGGATACTACGAGCAGTACTTC

d_call: -
v_call: TRBV4-2
cdr3_length: 15
j_call: TRBJ2-1
clone_size: -
cdr3_aa: CASSLGGSGLNEQFF
cdr3_nt: TGTGCCAGCAGCCTGGGAGGCAGCGGACTCAATGAGCAGTTCTTC

d_call: -
v_call: TRBV7-9
cdr3_length: 11
j_call: TRBJ2-3
clone_size: -
cdr3_aa: CASSFGGSQYF
cdr3_nt: TGTGCCAGCAGCTTCGGAGGTAGTCAGTATTTT

d_call: TRBD2
v_call: TRBV30
cdr3_length: 19
j_call: TRBJ2-3
clone_size: -
cdr3_aa: CAWDWPGGGPIFGTDTQYF
cdr3_nt: TGTGCCTGGGATTGGCCTGGCGGGGGGCCTATTTTTGGCACAGATACGCAGTATTTT

d_call: -
v_call: TRBV13
cdr3_length: 14
j_call: TRBJ2-5
clone_size: -
cdr3_aa: CASSLGEVQETQYF
cdr3_nt: TGTGCCAGCAGCTTAGGTGAGGTACAAGAGACCCAGTACTTC